The present T cell receptor (beta chain) was sequenced within a study of cytomegalovirus exposure and HLA in healthy donors. It was with 60 Vbeta and 13 Jbeta primers that the PCR ran. The method was immunoSEQ multiplex PCR; TCRdb's version includes in-frame clones alone and lacks a portion of them. Here the sample spans about 93,000 clones, roughly four fifths being singletons. The V gene's germline CDR1 is LGHNA and CDR2 YSLEER. This CDR3 region has 17 residues. Trimming shortened V by 1 base and J by 0 bases, and 14 bases separated the two germline ends. The clonotype originates from a man under 40 in good health and CMV-seronegative. V and J are TRBV4-3 and TRBJ2-3; tentatively, D is TRBD1 (6 bases). The sample comprised PBMCs. CDR3 sequence (DNA): TGCGCCAGCAGCCAAGCCCCTGGTGGGGGCAGCACAGATACGCAGTATTTT. It yields the protein CASSQAPGGGSTDTQYF.